The 26 T cell receptor beta chains reported below all come from one sample, sequenced in a study of response to subunit inactivated influenza vaccine. From the RT-PCR reads, TCRdb called clonotypes with MiXCR, one entry per CDR3 protein. The sample gives some 570,000 distinct CDR3 sequences, around 10% of which show up once; 11% is in the top ten. The sample was also reused in another study, on T cells expressing NK-cell markers. Turning to that study: The TCR beta cDNA came from 5'RACE template switching with UMIs.

This material consisted of PBMCs from blood, taken on the day of vaccination. The source is a man aged 50 to 59 who received an inactivated influenza vaccine.

The genes are TRBV5-1 and TRBJ2-7; tentative D call: TRBD2 (6 bases). The CDR3 consists of 15 residues. The V and J ends lost 2 bases and 5 bases respectively, with 17 bases between them. From germline, CDR1 is SGHRS and CDR2 YFSETQ. DNA of the CDR3: TGCGCCAGCAGCTTAGGAGGGAACGGCATCCACGAGCAGTACTTC. It translates to CASSLGGNGIHEQYF.

The sample holds a few counts of this clonotype. The chain is built from TRBV7-9 and TRBJ2-1; D is perhaps TRBD1 or TRBD2 (5 bases each). Germline CDR1 and CDR2: SEHNR and FQNEAQ (reference sequence). Trimming removed 2 bases from V and 9 bases from J, with 17 bases in between. The length of the CDR3 is 15 residues. This CDR3 reads CASSLSGTRFSEQFF. As DNA, the CDR3 is TGTGCCAGCAGCTTATCCGGGACCCGGTTTAGTGAGCAGTTCTTC.

V is TRBV6-1 and J is TRBJ2-7, with TRBD1 matching 9 bases. CDR3 size: 14 residues. CDR1 and CDR2 from the germline V gene are MNHNS and SASEGT. Trimming removed 6 bases from V and 6 bases from J; junction bases left unmatched: 9. CDR3: CASSVRDRVSEQYF. The CDR3 DNA follows: TGTGCCAGCAGCGTCCGGGACAGGGTGTCCGAGCAGTACTTC.

The J gene is TRBJ2-5, the V gene TRBV5-1; no reliable D call. Germline V gives CDR1 SGHRS, CDR2 YFSETQ. Trimming cost V 3 bases and J 0 bases, with 6 bases left between them. The CDR3 loop spans 13 amino acids. The CDR3 DNA follows: TGCGCCAGCAGCTCCGGCGACCAAGAGACCCAGTACTTC. Protein product: CASSSGDQETQYF.

The sample holds a few counts of this clonotype. The genes are TRBV12-3 or TRBV12-4 and TRBJ1-4; the D gene is possibly TRBD1 (5 bases). The CDR3 is made up of 13 amino acids. The V end was cut by 8 bases, the J end by 8 bases, with 15 bases between. The CDR3 loop is CASRDRVLEKLFF. In DNA, the CDR3 is TGTGCCAGCCGTGACAGAGTTTTAGAAAAACTGTTTTTT.

This chain uses TRBV12-3 or TRBV12-4 with TRBJ2-5, with 7 bases identical to TRBD2. V trimming: 3 bases; J trimming: 5 bases; junction bases outside the gene matches: 6. The CDR3 has 14 residues. CDR3 in amino acids: CASSLRSGVETQYF. The CDR3 DNA follows: TGTGCCAGCAGTTTGCGGAGCGGGGTGGAGACCCAGTACTTC.

This clonotype turned up a few times. The V and J genes are TRBV24-1 and TRBJ2-3; 7 bases match TRBD1. The CDR3 runs 13 residues. Germline V gives CDR1 KGHDR, CDR2 SFDVKD. J was trimmed by 4 bases and V by 9 bases; bases with no gene match: 6. The CDR3: CATRQGTADTQYF. Written as DNA, the CDR3 is TGTGCCACCCGACAGGGAACGGCAGATACGCAGTATTTT.

The rearrangement joins TRBV10-3 to TRBJ2-3; D may match TRBD1 or TRBD2 (8 bases each). V was shortened by 3 bases and J by 2 bases, with 18 bases between the two germline ends. CDR1 ENHRY and CDR2 SYGVKD come from the germline V gene. This CDR3 is built from 17 residues. This CDR3 reads CAISETGGTGSTDTQYF. The CDR3 DNA reads as TGTGCCATCAGTGAAACGGGGGGGACAGGTTCCACAGATACGCAGTATTTT.

The chain links TRBV28 to TRBJ2-1; no clear D gene. This CDR3 comprises 15 residues. V lost 5 bases, J lost 8 bases, and 19 bases lay in between. Per germline, CDR1 MDHEN and CDR2 SYDVKM. CDR3 coding DNA: TGTGCCAGCAGTCTCCCCGGGCCCCTGCCCGATGAGCAGTTCTTC. As protein: CASSLPGPLPDEQFF.

This clonotype showed up just a few times. J is TRBJ2-7 and V is TRBV27; D might be TRBD1 or TRBD2, each matching 6 bases. The CDR3 runs 14 residues. Between the trimmed V and J ends, which lost 7 bases and 3 bases, there was a span of 16 bases. Germline-derived CDR1 and CDR2 are MNHEY and SMNVEV (reference sequence). The CDR3 bases are TGTGCCAGCAAAAAACAGGGAGGTCTCTACGAGCAGTACTTC. It yields the protein CASKKQGGLYEQYF.

This clonotype was seen repeatedly, ten times or more. The V gene is TRBV20-1, the J gene TRBJ2-1; 12 bases are shared with TRBD2. The trim removed 1 base at V and 1 base at J, leaving 5 bases unmatched. The V gene's germline CDR1 is DFQATT and CDR2 SNEGSKA (reference sequence). CDR3 length: 17 residues. As DNA, the CDR3 is TGCAGTGCTAGAGGGACTAGCGGGATCGTGTCCTACAATGAGCAGTTCTTC. It codes for CSARGTSGIVSYNEQFF.

This clonotype has just a few counts. The CDR3 loop is CASSLSGSYYNEQFF. CDR3 nucleotide sequence: TGTGCCAGCAGCTTGAGCGGGAGTTACTACAATGAGCAGTTCTTC. The rearrangement joins TRBV7-9 to TRBJ2-1; 8 nucleotides align to TRBD2. This CDR3 has 15 amino acids. With V trimmed by 3 bases and J by 3 bases, 4 bases remained unmatched. Germline V gene lookup returns CDR1 SEHNR and CDR2 FQNEAQ (reference sequence).

V gene TRBV20-1 combines with J gene TRBJ1-2, with D possibly TRBD1 on 6 matching bases. Germline assignment: CDR1 DFQATT and CDR2 SNEGSKA (reference sequence). The CDR3 has 16 amino acids. Trimming removed 4 bases at V and 9 bases at J, with 27 bases between. The DNA for the CDR3 is TGCAGTGCTACCCCAAGGCTTACAGGGAGGGGAGCACGCTACACCTTC. Translated: CSATPRLTGRGARYTF.

This clonotype was detected many times. This chain connects TRBV12-3 or TRBV12-4 to TRBJ1-3; D remains unclear. Trimming left V 6 bases short and J 3 bases short, with 3 bases between. This CDR3 region has 11 residues. CDR3 sequence: CASSFGNTIYF. CDR3 nucleotide sequence: TGTGCCAGCAGCTTTGGAAACACCATATATTTT.

This clonotype was counted only a few times. This chain connects TRBV24-1 to TRBJ2-1, with 9 bases identical to TRBD2. In germline, CDR1 is KGHDR, CDR2 SFDVKD. The CDR3 spans 15 residues. V was clipped by 6 bases and J by 0 bases; unmatched bases: 2. The CDR3 nucleotides are TGTGCCACCAGTAGTAGCGGGAGCTCCTACAATGAGCAGTTCTTC. Amino acids: CATSSSGSSYNEQFF.

This clonotype showed up just a few times. The J gene is TRBJ2-5, the V gene TRBV18; D is unclear. The CDR3 is 16 residues long. Between the trimmed V and J ends, which lost 4 bases and 5 bases, there was a span of 20 bases. CDR1 is KGHSH, CDR2 LQKENI, per germline. Written as DNA, the CDR3 is TGTGCCAGCTCACTAATATTGGCTAGACATGCGGAGACCCAGTACTTC. It codes for CASSLILARHAETQYF.

This clonotype was recorded once. The chain links TRBV27 to TRBJ2-5; either TRBD1 or TRBD2 may supply D (5 bases each). The CDR3 covers 13 residues. Germline assignment: CDR1 MNHEY and CDR2 SMNVEV (reference sequence). The V end lost 11 bases, the J end lost 6 bases, and 19 bases lay between the germline ends. CDR3 region: CASSTRGRQTQYF. The CDR3 DNA sequence: TGTGCCTCCTCGACGAGGGGTAGGCAGACCCAGTACTTC.

This clonotype was counted a few times. The J gene is TRBJ2-3, the V gene TRBV10-3; D possibly uses TRBD1 or TRBD2 (6 bases each). This CDR3 spans 12 amino acids. V lost 7 bases and J 6 bases, leaving 11 bases between the germline ends. Per the germline V gene, CDR1 is ENHRY and CDR2 is SYGVKD. CDR3 sequence (DNA): TGTGCCATCAACCGGGGGCTGGATACGCAGTATTTT. Translating it yields CAINRGLDTQYF.

This clonotype was detected ten times or more. The genes are TRBV12-3 or TRBV12-4 and TRBJ2-3; TRBD2 matches at 12 bases. This CDR3 spans 17 amino acids. The V gene end was trimmed by 5 bases and the J gene end by 0 bases; junction bases not matched to a gene: 6. The CDR3 here is CASSQLAGGGSTDTQYF. The DNA for the CDR3 is TGTGCCAGCAGTCAACTAGCGGGGGGCGGTAGCACAGATACGCAGTATTTT.

This clonotype has more than one count but fewer than ten. The chain joins TRBV27 to TRBJ2-1; D is uncertain. CDR1 MNHEY and CDR2 SMNVEV come from the germline V gene (reference sequence). The CDR3 has 10 residues. As DNA, the CDR3 is TGTGCTGACGTAAGGAATGAGCAGTTCTTC. It yields the protein CADVRNEQFF.

This clonotype was observed a handful of times. The genes are TRBV6-2 or TRBV6-3 and TRBJ2-7; D is undetermined. The V and J ends lost 4 bases and 6 bases respectively, with 19 bases between them. The germline gives CDR1 MNHEY, CDR2 SVGEGT. This CDR3 region has 15 residues. This CDR3 is CASSWSPGQAIEQYF. CDR3 in DNA: TGTGCCAGCAGTTGGAGTCCCGGCCAAGCCATCGAGCAGTACTTC.

Only a few counts were recorded for this clonotype. The chain recombines TRBV11-3 with TRBJ2-1; 16 bases map to TRBD2. The CDR3 is 16 residues long. Germline CDR1 reads SGHNT; CDR2 reads YENEEA. Trimming cost V 5 bases and J 6 bases; bases outside gene matches: 4. CDR3 region: CASSTGLAGGPNEQFF. In DNA, the CDR3 is TGTGCCAGCAGCACGGGACTAGCGGGAGGGCCCAATGAGCAGTTCTTC.

This clonotype was counted between two and nine times. The chain joins TRBV19 to TRBJ1-5; TRBD1 is a possible D gene (6 bases). Trimming took 5 bases from V and 0 from J, leaving 11 bases between them. Germline CDR1 is LNHDA and CDR2 is SQIVND (reference sequence). The CDR3 totals 15 residues. This CDR3 reads CASSWGQYSNQPQHF. CDR3 DNA: TGTGCCAGTAGTTGGGGGCAATATAGCAATCAGCCCCAGCATTTT. The variable domain in full, completed from reference TRBV19 and TRBJ1-5, reads DGGITQSPKYLFRKEGQNVTLSCEQNLNHDAMYWYRQDPGQGLRLIYYSQIVNDFQKGDIAEGYSVSREKKESFPLTVTSAQKNPTAFYLCASSWGQYSNQPQHFGDGTRLSIL.

This clonotype has just a few counts. V and J are TRBV2 and TRBJ2-7; D perhaps matches TRBD1 (5 bases). CDR3 size: 13 residues. Germline V gives CDR1 SNHLY, CDR2 FYNNEI. V was clipped by 6 bases and J by 6 bases, with 15 bases between them. CDR3 region: CASRASLQGEQYF. Here the CDR3 DNA reads TGTGCCAGCAGAGCCTCACTGCAGGGCGAGCAGTACTTC.

This clonotype was observed many times. The rearrangement uses TRBV12-3 or TRBV12-4 and TRBJ2-1, with D maybe TRBD1 (6 bases). There are 14 residues in the CDR3. Trimming cost V 10 bases and J 7 bases, with 20 bases left between them. The CDR3 region has the DNA TGTGCCACCTGGGGGCAGGGGAGTGCAAATGAGCAGTTCTTC. Its protein product is CATWGQGSANEQFF.

The chain combines TRBV7-2 with TRBJ2-7, with 9 bases identical to TRBD2. Germline V gene data show CDR1 as SGHTA and CDR2 as FQGNSA. The CDR3 covers 15 residues. Trimming removed 3 bases from V and 2 bases from J; junction bases left unmatched: 5. CDR3 nucleotide sequence: TGTGCCAGCAGCTTTGCCAGACTAGCGGCCTACGAGCAGTACTTC. It specifies CASSFARLAAYEQYF.